This record looks at one T cell receptor (beta chain) sequence and its context. Its specificity is unknown. As for treatment: roughly 11-day PBMC culture with coronavirus spike peptide pools or control peptides (ViraFEST assay). The data were obtained in a study of vaccination and CD4 T cells after COVID-19. General study results and limits: Going from around 20 to 38, median SARS-CoV-2-reactive clonotypes did not rise significantly.

V was trimmed by 0 bases and J by 2 bases, leaving 12 bases between them. Germline-derived CDR1 and CDR2 are DFQATT and SNEGSKA (reference sequence). CDR3 length: 15 residues. The Oncomine TCR Beta short-read assay was applied to DNA of cultured CD4+ T cells. TCRdb re-called the PCR reads with MiXCR, one entry per CDR3 protein. The repertoire has roughly 16,000 distinct CDR3 sequences, 44% of them found once; the top ten carry 3.7%. This clonotype was obtained from a human donor who had recovered from COVID-19. The genes are TRBV20-1 and TRBJ2-3; D unclear. The sample taken for sequencing was CD4+ T cells from blood, cultured in vitro. As DNA, the CDR3 is TGCAGTGCTAGAGACCTACTCCCCCCCACAGATACGCAGTATTTT. Its protein is CSARDLLPPTDTQYF.